These T cell receptor beta chains were read from a single sample in a study of blood T cell repertoires in COVID-19. Here immunoSEQ multiplex PCR was the method, and the copy in TCRdb shows in-frame clones only, minus some. Among fewer than 200,000 clones listed, roughly 78% were seen once. The source material was peripheral blood. These receptors all come from a woman aged 55-69 years with COVID-19, enrolled during active disease. Each CDR3 is given with its conserved first and last residue. D genes are given only for firm matches. Rows give clone size only sometimes, using once, few, many, or a class for an expanded clone.

D	V	J	size	DNA	CDR3
NA	TRBV6-5	TRBJ1-1	once	TGTGCCAGCAGCCGAACCGAGCCCTACACTGAAGCTTTCTTT	CASSRTEPYTEAFF
NA	TRBV11-2	TRBJ2-1	NA	TGTGCCAGCAGCTTAGATCGATTAGCGGAGATCTTC	CASSLDRLAEIF
TRBD1	TRBV5-8	TRBJ2-3	NA	TGTGCCAGCAGCTCAGGACACAGGGGGAGCACAGATACGCAGTATTTT	CASSSGHRGSTDTQYF
NA	TRBV19	TRBJ1-1	NA	TGTGCCAGTAGCCTGAGGGTGCTCACTGAAGCTTTCTTT	CASSLRVLTEAFF
TRBD1	TRBV7-6	TRBJ2-3	NA	TGTGCCAGCAGCACCCGGGACAGGGGTGTATCAGATACGCAGTATTTT	CASSTRDRGVSDTQYF
TRBD1	TRBV2	TRBJ1-1	NA	TGTGCCAGCAGTATAAATCCAGGGGGCGCGGCTGAAGCTTTCTTT	CASSINPGGAAEAFF
TRBD1	TRBV7-9	TRBJ1-2	NA	TGTGCCAGCAGCCAAACTAGGGGGCTCTATGGCTACACCTTC	CASSQTRGLYGYTF
NA	TRBV5-4	TRBJ2-5	NA	TGTGCCAGCAGCTTGGTTGGCGGGGAAGAGACCCAGTACTTC	CASSLVGGEETQYF
TRBD1	TRBV2	TRBJ1-2	NA	TGTGCCAGCAGTCCGCGGACAGGGGATGGTTCTGGCTACACCTTC	CASSPRTGDGSGYTF
NA	TRBV6-6	TRBJ2-3	few	TGTGCCAGCAGTTACGGAGGCGGTACGCAGTATTTT	CASSYGGGTQYF
TRBD1	TRBV4-1	TRBJ1-3	NA	TGCGCCAGCAGCCAAGATCAAGGCAGGGGGAGTGGAAACACCATATATTTT	CASSQDQGRGSGNTIYF
TRBD1	TRBV11-2	TRBJ2-1	NA	TGTGCCAGCAGCCGTGGCTACAGGGGGAATGAGCAGTTCTTC	CASSRGYRGNEQFF
TRBD2	TRBV5-1	TRBJ2-3	NA	TGCGCCAGCAGGATAGCGGGAGTACAAGATACGCAGTATTTT	CASRIAGVQDTQYF
TRBD1	TRBV19	TRBJ2-1	NA	TGTGCCAGTAGTCCGGACAGGGGGCCGTTGTGGGAGCAGTTCTTC	CASSPDRGPLWEQFF
NA	TRBV9	TRBJ1-4	NA	TGTGCCAGCAGCGCGCCCCGAGCTAATGAAAAACTGTTTTTT	CASSAPRANEKLFF
NA	TRBV10-3	TRBJ2-2	NA	TGTGCCATCAGCGCCAGGGTCCCCGGGGAGCTGTTTTTT	CAISARVPGELFF
NA	TRBV5-8	TRBJ2-5	once	TGTGCCAGCAGCTTGGTCTGGGAGCCGGCGGGGGAGACCCAGTACTTC	CASSLVWEPAGETQYF
NA	TRBV27	TRBJ2-3	NA	TGTGCCAGCACTAATAAAGTGGATACGCAGTATTTT	CASTNKVDTQYF
NA	TRBV6-1	TRBJ2-1	NA	TGTGCCAGCAGTGAAGTGGGTAGCACCTTAAGGAATGAGCAGTTCTTC	CASSEVGSTLRNEQFF
NA	TRBV7-6	TRBJ2-2	NA	TGTGCCAGCAGCTTACTCGCTAGCAGGGGTGCCGGGGAGCTGTTTTTT	CASSLLASRGAGELFF
NA	TRBV28	TRBJ2-3	once	TGTGCCAGCAGTTTGGGACTTTCGAGGGTCACAGATACGCAGTATTTT	CASSLGLSRVTDTQYF
NA	TRBV30	TRBJ2-3	NA	TGTGCCTGGAGTTCCCTCGGGAGCACAGATACGCAGTATTTT	CAWSSLGSTDTQYF
TRBD1	TRBV10-1	TRBJ1-4	few	TGCGCCAGCAGTGAGGTTGGGACAGGGGGCTTAAGACCTTCCTCTGGTGAAAAACTGTTTTTT	CASSEVGTGGLRPSSGEKLFF